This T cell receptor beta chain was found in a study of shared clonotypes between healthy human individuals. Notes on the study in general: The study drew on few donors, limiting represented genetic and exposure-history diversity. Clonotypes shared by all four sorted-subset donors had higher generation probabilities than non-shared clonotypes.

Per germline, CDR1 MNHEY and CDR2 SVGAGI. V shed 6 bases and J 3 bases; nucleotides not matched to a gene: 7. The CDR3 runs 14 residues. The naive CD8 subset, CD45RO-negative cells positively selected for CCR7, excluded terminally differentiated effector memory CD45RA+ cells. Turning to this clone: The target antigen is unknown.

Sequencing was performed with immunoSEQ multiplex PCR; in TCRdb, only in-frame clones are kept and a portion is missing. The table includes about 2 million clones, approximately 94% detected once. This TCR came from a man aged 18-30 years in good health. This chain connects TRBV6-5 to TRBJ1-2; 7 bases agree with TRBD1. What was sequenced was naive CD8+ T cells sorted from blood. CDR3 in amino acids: CASRYRGRDYGYTF. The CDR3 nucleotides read TGTGCCAGCAGGTACAGGGGAAGGGACTATGGCTACACCTTC.